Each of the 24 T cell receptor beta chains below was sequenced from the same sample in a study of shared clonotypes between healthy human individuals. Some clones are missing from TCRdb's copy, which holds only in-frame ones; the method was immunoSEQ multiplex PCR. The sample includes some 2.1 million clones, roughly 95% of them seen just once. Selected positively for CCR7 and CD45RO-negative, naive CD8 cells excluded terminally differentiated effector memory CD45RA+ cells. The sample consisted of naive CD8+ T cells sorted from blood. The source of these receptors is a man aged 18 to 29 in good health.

DNA of the CDR3: TGTGCCAGCAGACCGACGACAGGGTCCTACAATGAGCAGTTCTTC. Residues: CASRPTTGSYNEQFF. The rearrangement joins TRBV11-2 to TRBJ2-1, with 7 bases that match TRBD1. Losses at the gene ends were 6 bases for V and 1 base for J; bases not matched to a gene: 6. The CDR3 has 15 residues. Germline-derived CDR1 and CDR2 are SGHAT and FQNNGV.

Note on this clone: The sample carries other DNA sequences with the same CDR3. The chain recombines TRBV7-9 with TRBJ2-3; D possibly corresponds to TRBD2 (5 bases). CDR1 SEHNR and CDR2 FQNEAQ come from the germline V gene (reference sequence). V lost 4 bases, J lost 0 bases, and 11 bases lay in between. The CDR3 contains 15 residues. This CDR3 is CASSSTGISTDTQYF. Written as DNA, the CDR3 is TGTGCCAGCAGCTCCACCGGGATCAGCACAGATACGCAGTATTTT.

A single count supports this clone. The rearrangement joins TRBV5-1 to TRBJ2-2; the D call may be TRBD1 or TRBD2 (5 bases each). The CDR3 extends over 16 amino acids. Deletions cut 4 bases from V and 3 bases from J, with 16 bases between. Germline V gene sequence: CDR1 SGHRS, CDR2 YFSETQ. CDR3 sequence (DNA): TGCGCCAGCAGCCTGGGACCCTTATCTTACACCGGGGAGCTGTTTTTT. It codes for CASSLGPLSYTGELFF.

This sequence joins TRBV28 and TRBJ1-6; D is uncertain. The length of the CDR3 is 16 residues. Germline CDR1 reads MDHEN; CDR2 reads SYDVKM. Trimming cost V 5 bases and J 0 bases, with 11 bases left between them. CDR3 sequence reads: CASSPWVLSYNSPLHF. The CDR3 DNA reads TGTGCCAGCAGTCCCTGGGTCCTCTCCTATAATTCACCCCTCCACTTT.

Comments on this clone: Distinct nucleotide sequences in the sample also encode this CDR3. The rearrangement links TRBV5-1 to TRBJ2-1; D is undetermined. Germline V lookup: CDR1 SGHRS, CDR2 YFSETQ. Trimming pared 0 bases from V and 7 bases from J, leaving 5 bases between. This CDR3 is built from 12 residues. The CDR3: CASSLVPNEQFF. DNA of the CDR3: TGCGCCAGCAGCTTGGTGCCGAATGAGCAGTTCTTC.

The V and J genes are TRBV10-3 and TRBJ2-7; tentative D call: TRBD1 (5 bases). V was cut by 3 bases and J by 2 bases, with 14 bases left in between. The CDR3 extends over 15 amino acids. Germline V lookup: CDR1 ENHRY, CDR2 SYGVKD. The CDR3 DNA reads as TGTGCCATCAGTGAAGCAGACAGATATACCTACGAGCAGTACTTC. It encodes CAISEADRYTYEQYF.

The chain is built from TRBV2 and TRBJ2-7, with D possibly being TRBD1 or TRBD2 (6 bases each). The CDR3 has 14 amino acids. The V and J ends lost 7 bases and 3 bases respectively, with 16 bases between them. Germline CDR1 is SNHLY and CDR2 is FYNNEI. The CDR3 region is CASNIEQGGYEQYF. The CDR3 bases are TGTGCCAGCAATATCGAACAGGGAGGCTACGAGCAGTACTTC. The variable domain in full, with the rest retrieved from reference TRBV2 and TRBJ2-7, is EPEVTQTPSHQVTQMGQEVILRCVPISNHLYFYWYRQILGQKVEFLVSFYNNEISEKSEIFDDQFSVERPDGSNFTLKIRSTKLEDSAMYFCASNIEQGGYEQYFGPGTRLTVT.

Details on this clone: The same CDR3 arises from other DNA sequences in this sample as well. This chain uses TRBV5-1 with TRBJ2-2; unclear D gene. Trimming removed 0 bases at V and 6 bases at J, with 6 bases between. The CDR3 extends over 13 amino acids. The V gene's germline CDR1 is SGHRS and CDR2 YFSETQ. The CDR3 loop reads CASSLEGPGELFF. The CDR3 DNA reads TGCGCCAGCAGCTTGGAAGGTCCCGGGGAGCTGTTTTTT.

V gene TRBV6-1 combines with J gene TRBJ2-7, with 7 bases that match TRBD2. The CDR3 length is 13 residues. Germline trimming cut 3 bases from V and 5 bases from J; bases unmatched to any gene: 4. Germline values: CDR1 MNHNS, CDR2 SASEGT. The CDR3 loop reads CASSDTGGDEQYF. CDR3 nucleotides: TGTGCCAGCAGTGATACGGGGGGAGACGAGCAGTACTTC.

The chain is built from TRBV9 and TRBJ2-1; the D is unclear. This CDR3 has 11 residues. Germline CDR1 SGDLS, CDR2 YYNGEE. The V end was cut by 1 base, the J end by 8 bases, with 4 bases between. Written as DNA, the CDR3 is TGTGCCAGCAGCGTATTTGATGAGCAGTTCTTC. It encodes CASSVFDEQFF.

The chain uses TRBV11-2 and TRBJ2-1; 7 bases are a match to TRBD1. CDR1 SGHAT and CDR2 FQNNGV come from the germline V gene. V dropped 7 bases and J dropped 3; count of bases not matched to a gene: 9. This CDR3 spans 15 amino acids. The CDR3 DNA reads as TGTGCCAGCACCCTATCCGGGACAGACTACAATGAGCAGTTCTTC. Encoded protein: CASTLSGTDYNEQFF.

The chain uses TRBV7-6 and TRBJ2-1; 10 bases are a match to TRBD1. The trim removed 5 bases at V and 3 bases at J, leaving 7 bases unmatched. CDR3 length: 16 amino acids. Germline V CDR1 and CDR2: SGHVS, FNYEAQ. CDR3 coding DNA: TGTGCCAGCAGCGCAGCCGGGACAGGGGTCTACAATGAGCAGTTCTTC. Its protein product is CASSAAGTGVYNEQFF.

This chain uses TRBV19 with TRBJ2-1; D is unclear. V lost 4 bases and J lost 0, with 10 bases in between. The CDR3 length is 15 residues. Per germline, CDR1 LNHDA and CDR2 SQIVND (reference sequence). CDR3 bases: TGTGCCAGTAGTACCCCGGCAGCCTCCTACAATGAGCAGTTCTTC. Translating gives CASSTPAASYNEQFF.

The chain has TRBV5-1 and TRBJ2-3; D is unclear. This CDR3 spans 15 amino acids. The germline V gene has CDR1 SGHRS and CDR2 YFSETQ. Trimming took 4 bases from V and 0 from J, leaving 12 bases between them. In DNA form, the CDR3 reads TGCGCCAGCAGCCCCAATTTTCTAAGCACAGATACGCAGTATTTT. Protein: CASSPNFLSTDTQYF.

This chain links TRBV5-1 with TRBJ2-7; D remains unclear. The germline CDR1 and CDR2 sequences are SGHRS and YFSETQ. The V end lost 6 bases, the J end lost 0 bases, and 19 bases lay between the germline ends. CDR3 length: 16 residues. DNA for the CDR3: TGCGCCAGCACCCGTCCCCAGGCACAAGACTCCTACGAGCAGTACTTC. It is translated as CASTRPQAQDSYEQYF.

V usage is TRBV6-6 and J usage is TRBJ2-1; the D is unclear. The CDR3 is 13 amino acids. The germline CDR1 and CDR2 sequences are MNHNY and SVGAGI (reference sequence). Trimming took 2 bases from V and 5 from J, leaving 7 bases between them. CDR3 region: CASSYEDHNEQFF. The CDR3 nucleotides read TGTGCCAGCAGTTACGAGGACCACAATGAGCAGTTCTTC.

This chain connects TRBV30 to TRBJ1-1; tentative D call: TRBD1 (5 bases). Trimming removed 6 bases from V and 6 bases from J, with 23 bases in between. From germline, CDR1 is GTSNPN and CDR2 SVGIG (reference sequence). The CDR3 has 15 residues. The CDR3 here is CACNIMRAGGAEAFF. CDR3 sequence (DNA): TGTGCCTGTAACATTATGAGGGCCGGGGGGGCTGAAGCTTTCTTT. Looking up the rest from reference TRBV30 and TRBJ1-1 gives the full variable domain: SQTIHQWPATLVQPVGSPLSLECTVEGTSNPNLYWYRQAAGRGLQLLFYSVGIGQISSEVPQNLSASRPQDRQFILSSKKLLLSDSGFYLCACNIMRAGGAEAFFGQGTRLTVV.

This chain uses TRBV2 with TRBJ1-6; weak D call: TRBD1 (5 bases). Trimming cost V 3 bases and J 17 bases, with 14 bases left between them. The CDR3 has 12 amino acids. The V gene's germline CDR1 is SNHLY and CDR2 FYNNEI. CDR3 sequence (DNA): TGTGCCAGCAGTGATGCGACAGCCAGTTTCCACTTT. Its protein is CASSDATASFHF.

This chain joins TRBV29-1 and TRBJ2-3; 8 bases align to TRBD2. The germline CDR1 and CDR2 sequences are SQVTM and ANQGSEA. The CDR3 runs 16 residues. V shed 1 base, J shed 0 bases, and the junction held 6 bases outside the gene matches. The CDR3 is CSVEGMASGSTDTQYF. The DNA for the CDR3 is TGCAGCGTTGAAGGGATGGCTAGCGGGAGCACAGATACGCAGTATTTT.

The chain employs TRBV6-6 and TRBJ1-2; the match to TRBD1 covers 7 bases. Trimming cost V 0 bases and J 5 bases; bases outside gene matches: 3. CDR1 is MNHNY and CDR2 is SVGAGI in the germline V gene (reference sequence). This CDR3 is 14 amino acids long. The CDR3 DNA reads TGTGCCAGCAGTTACTCCGCAGGGGGATATGGCTACACCTTC. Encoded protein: CASSYSAGGYGYTF.

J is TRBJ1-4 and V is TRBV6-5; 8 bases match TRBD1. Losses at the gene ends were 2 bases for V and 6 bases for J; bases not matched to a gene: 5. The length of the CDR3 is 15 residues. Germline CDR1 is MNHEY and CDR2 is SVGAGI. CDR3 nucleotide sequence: TGTGCCAGCAGTTACCTGACAGGGGAAGATGAAAAACTGTTTTTT. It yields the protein CASSYLTGEDEKLFF.

The CDR3 DNA reads as TGTGCCAGCAGTGGCGGGACAGCCGAGACTGAAGCTTTCTTT. This translates into CASSGGTAETEAFF. The chain employs TRBV27 and TRBJ1-1, with 7 bases fitting TRBD1. Germline lookup yields CDR1 MNHEY and CDR2 SMNVEV (reference sequence). CDR3 length equals 14 residues. V lost 5 bases and J lost 5; bases outside the gene matches: 8.

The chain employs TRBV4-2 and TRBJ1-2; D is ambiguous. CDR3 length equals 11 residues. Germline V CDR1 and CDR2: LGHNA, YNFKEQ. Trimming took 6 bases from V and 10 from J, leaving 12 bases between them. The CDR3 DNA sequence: TGTGCCAGCAGGTATTTAGCCTTCTACACCTTC. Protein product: CASRYLAFYTF.

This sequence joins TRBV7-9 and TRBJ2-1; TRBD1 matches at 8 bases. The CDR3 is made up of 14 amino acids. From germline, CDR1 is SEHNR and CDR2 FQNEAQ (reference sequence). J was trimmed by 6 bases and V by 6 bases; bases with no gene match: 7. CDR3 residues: CASSSGTGLNEQFF. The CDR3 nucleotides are TGTGCCAGCAGTTCCGGGACAGGCCTCAATGAGCAGTTCTTC.